This T cell receptor beta chain is drawn from a study of T cells in Graves' hyperthyroidism and ophthalmopathy. TCR beta CDR3 regions were amplified from RNA. Using the HTBI primer set, a first-round RT-PCR was run on the TCR CDR3. TCRdb redid the calling of the multiplex PCR reads with MiXCR, one entry per CDR3 protein. The top ten clones hold approximately 16% of a sample with roughly 530,000 distinct CDR3 sequences, over 15% of them seen once. Germline trimming cut 7 bases from V and 5 bases from J; bases unmatched to any gene: 18. This CDR3 contains 18 residues. Germline CDR1 and CDR2: MNHNS and SASEGT. There are a few counts of this clonotype. Duration under 3 months, a NOSPECS grade of at least 4, and a Clinical Activity Score of at least 3 characterized the ophthalmopathy patients.

The source material was blood. The chain uses TRBV6-1 and TRBJ2-5, with 11 positions matching TRBD2. This receptor was obtained from a woman aged 18-29 years with Graves' ophthalmopathy. In DNA, the CDR3 is TGTGCCAGCACCCGCCGAGGGGGTACTAGCGGGGGATCGGAGACCCAGTACTTC. Its translation: CASTRRGGTSGGSETQYF.